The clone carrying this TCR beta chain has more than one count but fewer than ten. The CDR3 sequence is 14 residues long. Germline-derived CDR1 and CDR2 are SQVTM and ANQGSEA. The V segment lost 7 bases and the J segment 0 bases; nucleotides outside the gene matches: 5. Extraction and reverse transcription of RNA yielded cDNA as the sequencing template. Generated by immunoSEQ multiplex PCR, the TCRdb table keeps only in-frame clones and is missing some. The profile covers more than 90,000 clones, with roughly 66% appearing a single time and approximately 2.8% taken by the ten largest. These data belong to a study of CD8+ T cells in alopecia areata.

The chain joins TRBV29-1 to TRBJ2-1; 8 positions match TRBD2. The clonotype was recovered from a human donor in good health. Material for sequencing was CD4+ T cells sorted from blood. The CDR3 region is CSAGRGDSYNEQFF. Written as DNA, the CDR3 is TGCAGCGCCGGGAGGGGGGACTCCTACAATGAGCAGTTCTTC.